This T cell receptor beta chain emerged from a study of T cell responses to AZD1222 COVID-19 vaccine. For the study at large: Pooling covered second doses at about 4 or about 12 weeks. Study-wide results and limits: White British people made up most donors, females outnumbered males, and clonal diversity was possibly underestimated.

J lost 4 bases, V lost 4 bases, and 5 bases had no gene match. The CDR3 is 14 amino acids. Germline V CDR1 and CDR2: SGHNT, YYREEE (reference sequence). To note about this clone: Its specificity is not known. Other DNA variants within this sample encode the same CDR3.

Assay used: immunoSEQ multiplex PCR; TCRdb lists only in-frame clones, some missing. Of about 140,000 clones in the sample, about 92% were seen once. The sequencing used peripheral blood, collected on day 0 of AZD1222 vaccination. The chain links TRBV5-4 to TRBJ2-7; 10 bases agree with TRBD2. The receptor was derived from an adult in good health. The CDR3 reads CASSPSGSLYEQYF. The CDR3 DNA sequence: TGTGCCAGCAGCCCTAGCGGGAGTTTGTACGAGCAGTACTTC.